This TCR beta chain derives from a study of cytomegalovirus exposure and HLA in healthy donors. Study-wide background: Unique TCRs from HLA-typed donors, 70 million to 85 million of them, were held in an early data release.

Both 60 Vbeta primers and 13 Jbeta primers went into the PCR. The table came from immunoSEQ multiplex PCR; TCRdb's copy has only in-frame clones and leaves some out. The repertoire holds 210,000 or so clones, with over 65% as singletons. This CDR3 spans 15 amino acids. Germline assignment: CDR1 SGDLS and CDR2 YYNGEE. The V end was cut by 0 bases, the J end by 2 bases, with 10 bases between. The clonotype comes from a man aged 40-49 years in good health and CMV-seronegative. The V call is TRBV9, the J call TRBJ2-3, with no clear D. Sequences were obtained from PBMCs. CDR3 bases: TGTGCCAGCAGCGTAGGTGTACAGCTCACAGATACGCAGTATTTT. It yields the protein CASSVGVQLTDTQYF.